A selection of T cell receptor beta chains follows, all from one sample in a study of TIL therapy for anti-PD-1-resistant metastatic lung cancer. Profiled with immunoSEQ multiplex PCR; TCRdb holds only in-frame clones, not every one. Altogether tens of thousands of clones are present, roughly 84% being singletons, with the ten largest covering 2.6%. The source material was blood, sampled at baseline. These receptors were taken from a person aged 25-85 years with non-small cell lung cancer. The CDR3 runs from the conserved cysteine through the conserved F or W. A D gene is named only where the DNA matches it firmly. Where a row states a size, it is once, few, many or the class of an expanded clone; other rows omit it.

>TRBJ2-6|.|TRBV12-3/TRBV12-4|.
TGTGCCAGCAGAGCCGGGGCCAACGTCCTGACTTTC
CASRAGANVLTF
>TRBJ2-7|few|TRBV5-1|TRBD2
TGCGCCAGCAGCTCCGGACTAGCCGGGGAGCAGTACTTC
CASSSGLAGEQYF
>TRBJ2-7|.|TRBV7-8|.
TGTGCCAGCAGCTTAGTGGCCGGCTACGAGCAGTACTTC
CASSLVAGYEQYF
>TRBJ2-5|.|TRBV5-1|.
TGCGCCAGCAGGGACCCCATAAAGGGGACCCAGTACTTC
CASRDPIKGTQYF
>TRBJ2-2|.|TRBV4-1|.
TGCGCCAGCAGCCAAGATCATCGGCCCGGCAGCGGCGGGGAGCTGTTTTTT
CASSQDHRPGSGGELFF
>TRBJ1-1|.|TRBV19|TRBD1
TGTGCCAGTACCGGATACTACAGGGGCGGTACTGAAGCTTTCTTT
CASTGYYRGGTEAFF
>TRBJ2-7|.|TRBV6-6|TRBD2
TGTGCCACCAGACTAGCGGGAGACTCGTACGAGCAGTACTTC
CATRLAGDSYEQYF
>TRBJ1-1|.|TRBV5-6|TRBD1
TGTGCCAGCAGCTTGGCAGGGGGTCACACTGAAGCTTTCTTT
CASSLAGGHTEAFF
>TRBJ1-5|few|TRBV21-1|.
TGTGCCAGCAGCCAAGGGGGAGGGCCCCAGCATTTT
CASSQGGGPQHF
>TRBJ2-3|.|TRBV5-8|.
TGTGCCAGCAGCCTCGGGTTGGTAGGGCCAGATACGCAGTATTTT
CASSLGLVGPDTQYF
>TRBJ2-3|.|TRBV30|.
TGTGCCTGGAGCCGACTAAGAGCCGCGCAGTATTTT
CAWSRLRAAQYF
>TRBJ1-3|.|TRBV9|.
TGTGCCAGCAGCGGAGCGGTTAACCCCGCTGGAAACACCATATATTTT
CASSGAVNPAGNTIYF
>TRBJ1-5|once|TRBV7-6|.
TGTGCCAGCAGCTTAGCCGACGGGAATCAGCCCCAGCATTTT
CASSLADGNQPQHF
>TRBJ1-5|.|TRBV2|.
TGTGCCAGCAGTGCTACAGGGATCTATCAGCCCCAGCATTTT
CASSATGIYQPQHF
>TRBJ2-3|.|TRBV6-1|TRBD2
TGTGCCAGCAGTGAAATCGGATCTAGCGGAGGCCTTGGGGATACGCAGTATTTT
CASSEIGSSGGLGDTQYF
>TRBJ1-1|.|TRBV11-2|.
TGTGCCAGCAGCTTAGATCCGGGCATGAACACTGAAGCTTTCTTT
CASSLDPGMNTEAFF
>TRBJ1-4|.|TRBV10-1|TRBD1
TGCGCCAGCAGTGAGGGCAGGGGGACTAATGAAAAACTGTTTTTT
CASSEGRGTNEKLFF
>TRBJ1-2|.|TRBV7-6|TRBD1
TGTGCCAGCAGCTTAAGTCTTACAGGGGCCCCTCGAGGGCCAAACTATGGCTACACCTTC
CASSLSLTGAPRGPNYGYTF
>TRBJ1-3|.|TRBV2|.
TGTGCCAGCAGAAACCCTGGGGGTTCTGGAAACACCATATATTTT
CASRNPGGSGNTIYF
>TRBJ2-3|.|TRBV7-6|TRBD2
TGTGCCAGCAGCTGGGGACTAGCGGGGCTTACCACAGATACGCAGTATTTT
CASSWGLAGLTTDTQYF
>TRBJ2-3|.|TRBV5-8|.
TGTGCCAGCAGCTTGCCAGATACGCAGTATTTT
CASSLPDTQYF
>TRBJ1-2|few|TRBV7-9|.
TGTGCCAGCAGCTTAGGTACTTACGATGGCTACACCTTC
CASSLGTYDGYTF
>TRBJ2-2|.|TRBV6-1|.
TGTGCCAGCAGTGGTTGGTCGGGGGGCGACACCGGGGAGCTGTTTTTT
CASSGWSGGDTGELFF
>TRBJ1-3|.|TRBV30|.
TGTGCCTGGAATACAGAGACTGGAAACACCATATATTTT
CAWNTETGNTIYF
>TRBJ2-3|.|TRBV7-3|.
TGTGCCAGCAATCATACGCAGTATTTT
CASNHTQYF
>TRBJ1-2|.|TRBV27|TRBD1
TGTGCCAGCAGTTCTTATAGGGGACAGTATGGCTACACCTTC
CASSSYRGQYGYTF
>TRBJ2-5|.|TRBV5-1|.
TGCGCCAGCAGCTCGGACGTGGAGACCCAGTACTTC
CASSSDVETQYF
>TRBJ2-5|once|TRBV3-1/TRBV3-2|.
TGTGCCAGCAGCCAAGTGAGAGCGGAGGTAGAGACCCAGTACTTC
CASSQVRAEVETQYF
>TRBJ1-3|.|TRBV5-4|TRBD1
TGTGCCAGCAGCTCCGGGACAGGGCTAGGCTCTGGAAACACCATATATTTT
CASSSGTGLGSGNTIYF
>TRBJ2-5|.|TRBV19|TRBD1
TGTGCCAGTAGTATACAGGGGGCGCAGGGAGAGACCCAGTACTTC
CASSIQGAQGETQYF
>TRBJ2-5|.|TRBV25-1|TRBD1
TGTGCCAGCAGGCCGGGGACAGGGAGGGAGACCCAGTACTTC
CASRPGTGRETQYF
>TRBJ2-7|.|TRBV10-3|.
TGTGCCATCAGTGAGTCTAGTGAGCAGTACTTC
CAISESSEQYF
>TRBJ1-5|.|TRBV15|TRBD1
TGTGCCACCAGCAGAGATATGGACAGGGGTCAGCCCCAGCATTTT
CATSRDMDRGQPQHF
>TRBJ1-2|few|TRBV9|.
TGTGCCAGCAGCGTAGCAGGGGAGGGGTATGGCTACACCTTC
CASSVAGEGYGYTF